This TCR beta chain was sequenced during a study of blood T cell repertoires in COVID-19. This clone has a handful of counts. Grouping used clinical history reported by participants in a survey and questionnaire. The CDR3 sequence is 15 residues long. The germline CDR1 and CDR2 sequences are SNHLY and FYNNEI. Trimming removed 6 bases from V and 4 bases from J; junction bases left unmatched: 10. Methods used by the authors: Amplification with reference gene primers provided the estimates of nucleated cell counts. Generated by immunoSEQ multiplex PCR, the TCRdb table keeps only in-frame clones and is missing some. V, J and clone size are those of that table, while D and trimming were read from the DNA. The sample has approximately 350,000 clones, under 85% seen once.

Source material: PBMCs or T cells enriched from blood (not recorded which). The sequence came from a woman aged 45-65 years who had recovered from COVID-19. The V gene is TRBV2, the J gene TRBJ1-1; 8 bases are a match to TRBD1. The CDR3 DNA follows: TGTGCCAGCAGCGCCAAGACAGGGGTTTCCACTGAAGCTTTCTTT. Its translation is CASSAKTGVSTEAFF.